The sequence of this T cell receptor beta chain was determined in a study of CD8+CD57+ T cells in acquired aplastic anemia. Patients included in sequencing had previously demonstrated CD8+CD57+ cell expansion by flow cytometry. The V end lost 1 base, the J end lost 5 bases, and 22 bases lay between the germline ends. The CDR3 loop spans 17 amino acids. Per germline, CDR1 DFQATT and CDR2 SNEGSKA (reference sequence). Template material for TCR beta VDJ and CDR3 profiling consisted of genomic DNA. MiXCR, run by TCRdb on the reads, gives a single entry per CDR3 protein. Found here are some 200,000 distinct CDR3 sequences, roughly 50% of them singletons; the top ten hold 15% to 20%. There are many counts of this clonotype.

Sequencing input: sorted CD4+, CD8+, or CD8+CD57+ T cells (not recorded which) from PBMCs. The chain is built from TRBV20-1 and TRBJ2-3; a possible D gene is TRBD2 (6 bases). The clonotype comes from a human donor with aplastic anemia. CDR3 DNA: TGCAGTGCTAGAGTTCCGGGGGAAGTCCCCGGGGGAGATACGCAGTATTTT. Translation gives CSARVPGEVPGGDTQYF.